This is a list of T cell receptor beta chains from one sample in a study of chemoradiotherapy in HPV16-positive cancers. Sequencing used immunoSEQ multiplex PCR; TCRdb keeps in-frame clones, though not all of them. The data show over 10,000 clones, with roughly 88% seen just once and 4.5% to 6% held by the top ten. The material sequenced was blood, taken from a patient who underwent chemoradiotherapy. The source is a human donor with HPV-associated anogenital cancer. CDR3s include the opening cysteine and the closing phenylalanine or tryptophan. D genes are given only for firm matches. Clone size is given for some rows only: seen once, a few or many times, or a class if the clone is expanded.

TRBV7-9	few	.	TRBJ1-2	13	CASSLESFYGYTF	TGTGCCAGCAGCTTAGAGAGCTTCTATGGCTACACCTTC
TRBV9	.	TRBD2	TRBJ2-3	15	CASSALAGRTDTQYF	TGTGCCAGCAGCGCCCTAGCGGGGCGGACAGATACGCAGTATTTT
TRBV5-1	.	TRBD1	TRBJ2-7	14	CASSPDRGGSEQYF	TGCGCCAGCAGTCCGGACAGGGGAGGAAGCGAGCAGTACTTC
TRBV5-1	.	.	TRBJ2-3	15	CASSLGAGSTDTQYF	TGCGCCAGCAGCTTGGGGGCAGGTAGCACAGATACGCAGTATTTT
TRBV5-1	.	.	TRBJ2-3	15	CASSGTGGSVDTQYF	TGCGCCAGCAGCGGAACGGGGGGCTCGGTGGATACGCAGTATTTT
TRBV2	.	.	TRBJ2-2	15	CASSPLAGRTGELFF	TGTGCCAGCAGTCCCCTTGCAGGGCGGACCGGGGAGCTGTTTTTT
TRBV11-2	.	TRBD1	TRBJ2-5	13	CASSQDRVETQYF	TGTGCCAGCAGCCAGGACAGGGTAGAGACCCAGTACTTC
TRBV30	.	TRBD1	TRBJ2-2	16	CAWRPRGTGGAGELFF	TGTGCCTGGAGACCGCGCGGGACAGGGGGGGCCGGGGAGCTGTTTTTT
TRBV7-9	few	TRBD2	TRBJ2-3	16	CASSLNERGGTDTQYF	TGTGCCAGCAGCCTGAATGAGCGGGGGGGCACAGATACGCAGTATTTT
TRBV27	.	TRBD2	TRBJ2-2	13	CASSFGGTGELFF	TGTGCCAGCAGCTTCGGGGGGACCGGGGAGCTGTTTTTT
TRBV11-3	.	.	TRBJ2-3	13	CASSASPRDTQYF	TGTGCCAGCAGCGCCTCACCTAGAGATACGCAGTATTTT
TRBV30	.	.	TRBJ1-1	11	CAWVTNTEAFF	TGTGCCTGGGTCACGAACACTGAAGCTTTCTTT
TRBV6-5	.	TRBD1	TRBJ2-3	13	CASRQGLTDTQYF	TGTGCCAGCAGACAGGGGTTGACAGATACGCAGTATTTT
TRBV15	.	.	TRBJ1-4	16	CATSRDRTVKNEKLFF	TGTGCCACCAGCAGAGATCGAACAGTGAAAAATGAAAAACTGTTTTTT
TRBV2	few	.	TRBJ2-5	15	CASRSGRALRETQYF	.
TRBV2	.	TRBD2	TRBJ2-4	17	CASSGLAGGTSANIQYF	TGTGCCAGCAGTGGACTAGCGGGGGGTACTTCGGCAAACATTCAGTACTTC
TRBV6-1	.	TRBD1	TRBJ2-7	14	CATTTSRTGYEQYF	TGTGCCACCACCACATCTAGGACAGGCTACGAGCAGTACTTC
TRBV10-3	.	TRBD1	TRBJ2-7	16	CAISSDRGPGDYEQYF	TGTGCCATCAGTAGCGACAGGGGTCCAGGAGACTACGAGCAGTACTTC
TRBV30	.	TRBD1	TRBJ2-2	16	CAWSSDRGWGPGELFF	TGTGCCTGGAGTTCGGACAGGGGATGGGGACCCGGGGAGCTGTTTTTT
TRBV6-5	.	.	TRBJ2-5	14	CASREGVGQETQYF	TGTGCCAGCAGGGAGGGCGTGGGCCAAGAGACCCAGTACTTC
TRBV19	.	.	TRBJ2-2	12	CASSRNQGELFF	TGTGCCAGTAGTAGAAATCAAGGGGAGCTGTTTTTT
TRBV30	.	TRBD1	TRBJ1-2	13	CAWLPGGGYGYTF	TGTGCCTGGCTACCAGGGGGAGGCTATGGCTACACCTTC
TRBV19	.	TRBD1	TRBJ2-2	15	CASSWQGADTGELFF	TGTGCCAGTAGTTGGCAGGGGGCGGACACCGGGGAGCTGTTTTTT
TRBV6-6	.	TRBD1	TRBJ2-1	13	CASSIRQGNEQFF	TGTGCCAGCAGTATCCGACAGGGCAATGAGCAGTTCTTC
TRBV30	.	.	TRBJ2-5	14	CAWIPVGELETQYF	TGTGCCTGGATCCCTGTTGGGGAGTTAGAGACCCAGTACTTC
TRBV27	.	TRBD1	TRBJ1-2	14	CASSGNRGLGGYTF	TGTGCCAGCAGTGGAAACAGGGGGCTGGGTGGCTACACCTTC
TRBV5-6	few	.	TRBJ1-5	14	CASSLWYSNQPQHF	TGTGCCAGCAGCTTATGGTATTCCAATCAGCCCCAGCATTTT
TRBV2	.	.	TRBJ1-1	13	CASSLGQNTEAFF	TGTGCCAGCAGCCTGGGACAGAACACTGAAGCTTTCTTT
TRBV29-1	.	TRBD1	TRBJ2-2	16	CSAAPTGTGNTGELFF	TGCAGCGCTGCACCAACCGGGACAGGGAACACCGGGGAGCTGTTTTTT
TRBV4-2	.	TRBD1	TRBJ2-4	15	CASSPTGGQGNIQYF	TGTGCCAGCAGCCCAACCGGGGGACAGGGAAACATTCAGTACTTC
TRBV21-1	.	.	TRBJ2-1	18	CASRPGTSASSSYNEQFF	TGTGCCAGCAGGCCCGGGACTAGCGCCTCTAGCTCCTACAATGAGCAGTTCTTC
TRBV5-4	.	.	TRBJ1-1	12	CASSPRGGQAFF	TGTGCCAGCAGCCCCCGGGGGGGGCAAGCTTTCTTT
TRBV20-1	.	.	TRBJ2-7	11	CSARDPYEQYF	TGCAGTGCTAGAGACCCCTACGAGCAGTACTTC
TRBV6-6	.	.	TRBJ2-1	12	CASSIGGNEQFF	TGTGCCAGCAGTATAGGGGGAAATGAGCAGTTCTTC
TRBV19	.	TRBD1	TRBJ1-5	16	CASSVAPQGANQPQHF	TGTGCCAGTAGTGTTGCCCCACAGGGGGCAAATCAGCCCCAGCATTTT
TRBV2	once	TRBD1	TRBJ2-7	15	CASSAEGQASYEQYF	TGTGCCAGCAGTGCGGAGGGACAGGCTTCCTACGAGCAGTACTTC
TRBV11-3	.	.	TRBJ2-7	13	CASSLGAVGEQYF	TGTGCCAGCAGCTTAGGGGCTGTGGGCGAGCAGTACTTC
TRBV7-9	.	.	TRBJ2-5	14	CASSHRTAQETQYF	TGTGCCAGCAGCCACCGGACAGCACAAGAGACCCAGTACTTC
TRBV5-1	.	.	TRBJ2-7	16	CASSRDARTESYEQYF	TGCGCCAGCAGCCGCGACGCTCGGACAGAATCCTACGAGCAGTACTTC
TRBV7-7	.	TRBD1	TRBJ2-1	16	CASSLDGQGAFNEQFF	TGTGCCAGCAGCTTAGACGGACAGGGGGCTTTCAATGAGCAGTTCTTC
TRBV5-1	.	TRBD1	TRBJ1-4	14	CASSQTGEAEKLFF	TGCGCCAGCAGCCAAACAGGGGAGGCTGAAAAACTGTTTTTT
TRBV5-6	.	TRBD2	TRBJ2-5	16	CASSMYILAGQETQYF	TGTGCCAGCAGCATGTATATTTTAGCGGGGCAAGAGACCCAGTACTTC
TRBV7-2	.	.	TRBJ1-5	13	CASSLSGNQPQHF	TGTGCCAGCAGCTTGTCGGGAAATCAGCCCCAGCATTTT
TRBV6-5	.	TRBD2	TRBJ2-3	14	CASRRDYRTDTQYF	TGTGCCAGCAGACGGGACTACCGCACAGATACGCAGTATTTT
TRBV19	.	.	TRBJ2-7	14	CASSTRDGNYEQYF	TGTGCCAGTAGTACAAGGGACGGTAACTACGAGCAGTACTTC